The clone carrying this T cell receptor (beta chain) was seen only once. The antigen is unknown. PCR employed 60 Vbeta and 13 Jbeta primers. In the original analysis: A later analysis tallied 80 million to 100 million unique TCR beta chains, 10 million to 12 million of them shared. The table came from immunoSEQ multiplex PCR; TCRdb's copy has only in-frame clones and leaves some out. Clone size and V and J calls were adopted from that table, with D and trimming inferred from the DNA. This table holds 90,000 to 140,000 clones, around 75% found once. This record comes from a study of cytomegalovirus exposure and HLA in healthy donors. Whole-study findings and limits: A previous analysis found most TCR beta V segments productive roughly 87% or roughly 30% of the time. A later analysis found TCR association rates differed by HLA locus, highest for DRB1 and lowest for HLA-C.

This CDR3 contains 14 residues. V was pared by 3 bases and J by 7 bases, with 15 bases between. Germline values: CDR1 SGHTA, CDR2 FQGNSA. The chain couples TRBV7-2 to TRBJ2-5; tentatively, D is TRBD2 (6 bases). The sequenced material came from PBMCs. The TCR comes from a man aged 25 to 40 in good health and CMV-seronegative. The chain's CDR3 is CASSLTSDLGTQYF. The CDR3 nucleotides are TGTGCCAGCAGCTTGACTAGTGACCTTGGGACCCAGTACTTC.